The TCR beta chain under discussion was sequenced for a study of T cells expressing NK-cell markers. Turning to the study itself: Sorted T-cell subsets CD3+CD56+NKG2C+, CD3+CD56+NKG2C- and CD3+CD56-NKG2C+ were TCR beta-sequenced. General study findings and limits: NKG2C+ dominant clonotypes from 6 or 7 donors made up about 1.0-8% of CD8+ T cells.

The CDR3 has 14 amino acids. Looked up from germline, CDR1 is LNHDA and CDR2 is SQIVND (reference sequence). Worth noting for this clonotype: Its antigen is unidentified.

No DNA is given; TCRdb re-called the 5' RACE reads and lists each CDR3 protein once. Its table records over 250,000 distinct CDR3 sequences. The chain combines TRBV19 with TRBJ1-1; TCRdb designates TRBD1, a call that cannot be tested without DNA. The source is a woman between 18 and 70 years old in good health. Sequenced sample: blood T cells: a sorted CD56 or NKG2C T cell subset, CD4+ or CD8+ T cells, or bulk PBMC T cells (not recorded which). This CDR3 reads CASSGTALNTEAFF. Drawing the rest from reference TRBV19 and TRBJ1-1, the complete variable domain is DGGITQSPKYLFRKEGQNVTLSCEQNLNHDAMYWYRQDPGQGLRLIYYSQIVNDFQKGDIAEGYSVSREKKESFPLTVTSAQKNPTAFYLCASSGTALNTEAFFGQGTRLTVV.